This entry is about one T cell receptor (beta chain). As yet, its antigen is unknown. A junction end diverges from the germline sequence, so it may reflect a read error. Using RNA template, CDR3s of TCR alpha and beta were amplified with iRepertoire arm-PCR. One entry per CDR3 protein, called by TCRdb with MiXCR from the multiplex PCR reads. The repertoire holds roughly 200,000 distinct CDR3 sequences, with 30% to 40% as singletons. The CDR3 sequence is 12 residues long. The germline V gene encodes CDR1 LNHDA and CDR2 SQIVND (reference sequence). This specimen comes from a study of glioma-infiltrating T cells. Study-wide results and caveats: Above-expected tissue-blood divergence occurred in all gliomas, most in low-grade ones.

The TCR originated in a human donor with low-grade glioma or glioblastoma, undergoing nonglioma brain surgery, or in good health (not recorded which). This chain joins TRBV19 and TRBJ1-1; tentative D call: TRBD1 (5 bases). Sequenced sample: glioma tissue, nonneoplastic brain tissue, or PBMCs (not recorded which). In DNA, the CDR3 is TGTGCCAGTAGCCGCAGGGAAACTGAAACTTTCTTT. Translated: CASSRRETETFF.